Given below is one T cell receptor (beta chain) in context. What it recognizes is unknown. These data belong to a study of shared clonotypes between healthy human individuals. Findings and caveats of the study: Non-shared clonotypes displayed generation probabilities falling below those of clonotypes present in all four donors. Genetic and exposure-history diversity was limited by the small donor number. Several donors held about 5% of naive CD4 clonotypes in common.

Each sample came from a Caucasian adult donor living in Nashville, Tennessee. TCRdb's copy holds only in-frame clones and misses some; the assay was immunoSEQ multiplex PCR. The table lists about 710,000 clones, about two thirds of them singletons. The CDR3 sequence is 15 residues long. V lost 6 bases to trimming and J lost 4 bases; unmatched junction nucleotides: 9. CDR1 and CDR2 from the germline V gene are WSHSY and SAAADI. Material for sequencing was memory CD4+ T cells sorted from blood. As for subset: CD45RA-negative fraction. The TCR originated in a woman under 40 in good health. The V call is TRBV10-2, the J call TRBJ1-1; 9 positions agree with TRBD1. The CDR3 sequence: CASRATGGLGTEAFF. The CDR3 coding sequence is TGCGCCAGCAGAGCTACAGGGGGCTTGGGCACTGAAGCTTTCTTT.